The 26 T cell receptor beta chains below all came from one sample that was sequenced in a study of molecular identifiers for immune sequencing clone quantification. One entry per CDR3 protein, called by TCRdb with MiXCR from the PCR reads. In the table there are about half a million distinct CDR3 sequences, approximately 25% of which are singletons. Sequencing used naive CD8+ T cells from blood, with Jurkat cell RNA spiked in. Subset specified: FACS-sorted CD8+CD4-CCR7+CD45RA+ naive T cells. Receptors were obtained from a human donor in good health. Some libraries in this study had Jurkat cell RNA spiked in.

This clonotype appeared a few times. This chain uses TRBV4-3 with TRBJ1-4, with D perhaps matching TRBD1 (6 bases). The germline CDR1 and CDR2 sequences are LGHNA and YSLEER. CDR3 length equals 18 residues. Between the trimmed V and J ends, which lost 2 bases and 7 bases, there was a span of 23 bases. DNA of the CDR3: TGCGCCAGCAGCCAACTCGTCTTACAGGGACTTCAGGTTGAAAAACTGTTTTTT. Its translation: CASSQLVLQGLQVEKLFF.

The DNA for the CDR3 is TGTGCCAGCACCCCGCGAGCGATCATGAACACTGAAGCTTTCTTT. Its translation is CASTPRAIMNTEAFF. This chain uses TRBV6-5 with TRBJ1-1; D not resolved. Trimming removed 7 bases at V and 0 bases at J, with 15 bases between. CDR1 is MNHEY, CDR2 SVGAGI, per germline. CDR3 length: 15 residues.

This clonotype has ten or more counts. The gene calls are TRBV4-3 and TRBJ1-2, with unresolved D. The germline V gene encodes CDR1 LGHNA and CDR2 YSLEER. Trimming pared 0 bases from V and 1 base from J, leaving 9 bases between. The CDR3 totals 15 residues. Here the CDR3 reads CASSQELGSNYGYTF. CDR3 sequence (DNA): TGCGCCAGCAGCCAAGAGCTAGGGAGTAACTATGGCTACACCTTC.

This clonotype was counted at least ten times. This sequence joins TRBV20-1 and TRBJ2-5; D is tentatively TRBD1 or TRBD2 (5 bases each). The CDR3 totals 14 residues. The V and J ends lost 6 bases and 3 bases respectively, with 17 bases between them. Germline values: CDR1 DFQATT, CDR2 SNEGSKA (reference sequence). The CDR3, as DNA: TGCAGTGCGGAAGACCGGGACCAAAAAGAGACCCAGTACTTC. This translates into CSAEDRDQKETQYF.

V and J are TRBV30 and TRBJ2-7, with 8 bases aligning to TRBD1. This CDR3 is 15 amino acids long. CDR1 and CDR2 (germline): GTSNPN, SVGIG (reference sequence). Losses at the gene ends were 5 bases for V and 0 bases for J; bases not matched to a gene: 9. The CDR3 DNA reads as TGTGCCTGGGCCCCAGGGACAGGATCCTCCTACGAGCAGTACTTC. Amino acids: CAWAPGTGSSYEQYF.

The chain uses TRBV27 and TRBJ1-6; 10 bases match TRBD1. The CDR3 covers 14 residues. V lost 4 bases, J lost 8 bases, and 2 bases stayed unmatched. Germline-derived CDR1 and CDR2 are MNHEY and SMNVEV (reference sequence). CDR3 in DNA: TGTGCCAGCAGTTGGGGACAGGGGTATTCACCCCTCCACTTT. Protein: CASSWGQGYSPLHF.

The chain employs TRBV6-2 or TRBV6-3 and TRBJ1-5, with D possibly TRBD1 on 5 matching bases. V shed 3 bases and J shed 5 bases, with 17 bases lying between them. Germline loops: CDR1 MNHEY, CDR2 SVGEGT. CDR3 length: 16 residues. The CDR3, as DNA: TGTGCCAGCAGTTATCTTGGGACCAACATAGATCAGCCCCAGCATTTT. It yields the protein CASSYLGTNIDQPQHF.

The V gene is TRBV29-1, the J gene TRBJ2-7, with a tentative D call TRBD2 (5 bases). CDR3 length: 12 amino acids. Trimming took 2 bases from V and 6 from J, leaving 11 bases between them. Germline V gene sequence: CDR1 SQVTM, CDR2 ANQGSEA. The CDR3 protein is CSVETRGAEQYF. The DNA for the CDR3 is TGCAGCGTTGAAACTCGGGGAGCCGAGCAGTACTTC.

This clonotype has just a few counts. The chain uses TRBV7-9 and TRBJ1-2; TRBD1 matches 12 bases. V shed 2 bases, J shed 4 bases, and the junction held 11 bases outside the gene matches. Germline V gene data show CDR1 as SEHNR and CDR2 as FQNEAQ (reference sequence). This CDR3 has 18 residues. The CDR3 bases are TGTGCCAGCAGCTTATTGGGACAGGGGGCAAGAAGGGGCTATGGCTACACCTTC. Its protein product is CASSLLGQGARRGYGYTF.

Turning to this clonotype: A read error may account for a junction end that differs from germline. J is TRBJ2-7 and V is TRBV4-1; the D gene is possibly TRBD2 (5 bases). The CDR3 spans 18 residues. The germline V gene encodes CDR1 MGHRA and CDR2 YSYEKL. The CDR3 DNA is TGCGCCCGCAGCCCCCTGGGCGTTGCGCGGAACACGGAGGACGAGCAGTACTTC. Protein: CARSPLGVARNTEDEQYF.

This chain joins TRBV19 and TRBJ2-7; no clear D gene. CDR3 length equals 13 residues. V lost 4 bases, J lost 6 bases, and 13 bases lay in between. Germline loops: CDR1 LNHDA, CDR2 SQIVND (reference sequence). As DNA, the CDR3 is TGTGCCAGTAGTACCGGGCCCCCCTCCGAGCAGTACTTC. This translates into CASSTGPPSEQYF.

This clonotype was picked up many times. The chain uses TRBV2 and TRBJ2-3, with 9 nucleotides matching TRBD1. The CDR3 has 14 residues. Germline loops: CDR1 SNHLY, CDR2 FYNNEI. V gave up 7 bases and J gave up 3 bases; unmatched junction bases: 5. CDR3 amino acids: CASNDRGLTDTQYF. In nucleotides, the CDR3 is TGTGCCAGCAATGACAGGGGGTTAACAGATACGCAGTATTTT.

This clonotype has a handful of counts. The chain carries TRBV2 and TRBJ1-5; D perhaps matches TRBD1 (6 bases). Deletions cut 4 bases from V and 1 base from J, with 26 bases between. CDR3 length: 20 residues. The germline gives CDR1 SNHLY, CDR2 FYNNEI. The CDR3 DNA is TGTGCCAGCAGTGGGGCAGTGAGGCCAGGACAGCTCTTCAGCAATCAGCCCCAGCATTTT. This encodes CASSGAVRPGQLFSNQPQHF. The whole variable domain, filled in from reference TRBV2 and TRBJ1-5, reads EPEVTQTPSHQVTQMGQEVILRCVPISNHLYFYWYRQILGQKVEFLVSFYNNEISEKSEIFDDQFSVERPDGSNFTLKIRSTKLEDSAMYFCASSGAVRPGQLFSNQPQHFGDGTRLSIL.

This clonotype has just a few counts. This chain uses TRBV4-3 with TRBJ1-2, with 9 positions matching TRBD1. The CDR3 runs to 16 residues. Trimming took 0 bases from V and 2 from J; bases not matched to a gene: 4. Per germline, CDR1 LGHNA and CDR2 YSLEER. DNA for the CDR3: TGCGCCAGCAGCCAAGATCGAGACAGGGGGAACTATGGCTACACCTTC. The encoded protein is CASSQDRDRGNYGYTF.

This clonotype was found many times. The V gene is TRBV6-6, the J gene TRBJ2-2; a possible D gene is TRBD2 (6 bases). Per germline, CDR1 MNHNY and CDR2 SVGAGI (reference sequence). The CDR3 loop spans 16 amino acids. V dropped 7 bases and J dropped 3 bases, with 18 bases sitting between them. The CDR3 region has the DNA TGTGCCAGCACCGACGTGGAGGGCCGGTACACCGGGGAGCTGTTTTTT. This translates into CASTDVEGRYTGELFF.

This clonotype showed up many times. Written as DNA, the CDR3 is TGTGCCAGCAGCTCGGACAGGGGGCCCTACAATGAGCAGTTCTTC. As protein: CASSSDRGPYNEQFF. This rearrangement joins TRBV7-2 to TRBJ2-1; 11 nucleotides match TRBD1. In germline, CDR1 is SGHTA, CDR2 FQGNSA. This CDR3 has 15 residues. The V and J ends lost 4 bases and 2 bases, in that order; junction bases with no gene match: 1.

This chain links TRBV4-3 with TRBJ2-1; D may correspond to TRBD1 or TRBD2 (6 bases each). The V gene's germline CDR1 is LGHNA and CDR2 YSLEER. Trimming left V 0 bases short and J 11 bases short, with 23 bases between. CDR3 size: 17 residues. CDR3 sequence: CASSQDSRGPALLKQFF. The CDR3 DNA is TGCGCCAGCAGCCAAGATTCCCGGGGGCCCGCCTTATTGAAGCAGTTCTTC.

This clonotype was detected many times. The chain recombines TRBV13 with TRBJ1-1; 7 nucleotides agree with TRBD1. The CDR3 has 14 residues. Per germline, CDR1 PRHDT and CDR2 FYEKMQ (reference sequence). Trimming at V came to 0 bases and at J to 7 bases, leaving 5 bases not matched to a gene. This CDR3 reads CASSLGQGLVEAFF. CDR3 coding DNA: TGTGCCAGCAGCTTAGGACAGGGGCTCGTTGAAGCTTTCTTT.

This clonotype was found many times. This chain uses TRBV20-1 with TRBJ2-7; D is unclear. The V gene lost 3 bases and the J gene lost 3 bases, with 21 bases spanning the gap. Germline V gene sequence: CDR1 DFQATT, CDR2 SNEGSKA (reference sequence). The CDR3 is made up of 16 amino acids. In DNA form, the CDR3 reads TGCAGTGCTAGGGTGGTTGTGAGGTCCGCAATCTACGAGCAGTACTTC. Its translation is CSARVVVRSAIYEQYF.

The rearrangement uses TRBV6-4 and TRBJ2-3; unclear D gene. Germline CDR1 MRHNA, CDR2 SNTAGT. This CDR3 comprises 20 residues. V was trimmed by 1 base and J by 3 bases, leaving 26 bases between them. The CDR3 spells CASSDCQRITHHLGTDTQYF. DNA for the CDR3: TGTGCCAGCAGTGACTGTCAAAGGATTACACACCACTTAGGGACAGATACGCAGTATTTT.

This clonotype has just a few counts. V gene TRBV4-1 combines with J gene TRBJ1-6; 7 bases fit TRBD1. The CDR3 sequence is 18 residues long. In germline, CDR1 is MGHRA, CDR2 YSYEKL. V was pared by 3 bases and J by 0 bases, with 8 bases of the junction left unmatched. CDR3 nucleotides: TGCGCCAGCAGCCACGGTGAAGGGGGCGGCTCCTATAATTCACCCCTCCACTTT. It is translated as CASSHGEGGGSYNSPLHF.

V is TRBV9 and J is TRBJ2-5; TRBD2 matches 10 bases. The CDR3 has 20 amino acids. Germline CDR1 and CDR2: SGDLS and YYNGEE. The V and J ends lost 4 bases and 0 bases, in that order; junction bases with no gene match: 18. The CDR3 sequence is CASSHPRSLLAGVDQETQYF. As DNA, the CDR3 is TGTGCCAGCAGCCACCCAAGATCCCTCCTAGCGGGAGTCGACCAAGAGACCCAGTACTTC.

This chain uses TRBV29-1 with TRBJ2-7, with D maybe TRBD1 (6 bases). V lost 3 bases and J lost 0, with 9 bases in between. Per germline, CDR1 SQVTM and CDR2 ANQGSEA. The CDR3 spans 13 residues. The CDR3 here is CSVEEDSSYEQYF. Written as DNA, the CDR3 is TGCAGCGTTGAGGAGGACAGCTCCTACGAGCAGTACTTC.

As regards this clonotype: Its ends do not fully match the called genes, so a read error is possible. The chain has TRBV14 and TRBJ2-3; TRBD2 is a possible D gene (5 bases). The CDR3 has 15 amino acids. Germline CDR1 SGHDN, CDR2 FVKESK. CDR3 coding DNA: TGTACCAGCAGCCAAGATAGCGAGAGCACAGATACGCAGTATTTT. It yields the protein CTSSQDSESTDTQYF.

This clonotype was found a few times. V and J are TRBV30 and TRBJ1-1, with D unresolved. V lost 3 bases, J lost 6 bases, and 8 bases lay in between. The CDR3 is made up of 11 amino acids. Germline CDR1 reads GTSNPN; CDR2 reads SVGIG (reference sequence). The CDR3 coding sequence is TGTGCCTGGAGGGAGGACTCTGAAGCTTTCTTT. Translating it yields CAWREDSEAFF.

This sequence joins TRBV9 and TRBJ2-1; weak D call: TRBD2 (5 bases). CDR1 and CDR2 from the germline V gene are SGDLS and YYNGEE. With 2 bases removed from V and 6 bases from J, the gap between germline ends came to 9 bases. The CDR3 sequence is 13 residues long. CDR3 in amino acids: CASSVRDGNEQFF. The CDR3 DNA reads TGTGCCAGCAGCGTGAGGGATGGCAATGAGCAGTTCTTC. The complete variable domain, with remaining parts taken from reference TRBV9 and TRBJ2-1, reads DSGVTQTPKHLITATGQRVTLRCSPRSGDLSVYWYQQSLDQGLQFLIQYYNGEERAKGNILERFSAQQFPDLHSELNLSSLELGDSALYFCASSVRDGNEQFFGPGTRLTVL.